This TCR beta chain was observed in a study of T cells after yellow fever vaccination. Findings and caveats of the study: Boosting was followed by the reappearance of most primary-vaccination clones (96% CD4, around 90% CD8).

A process of 5'RACE template switching, which added a universal primer site and UMIs, was used to make TCR cDNA. TCRdb recomputed calls from the 5' RACE reads with MiXCR, one row per CDR3 protein. In the table there are hundreds of thousands of distinct CDR3 sequences, around 12% of which are singletons. The J segment lost 6 bases and the V segment lost 2 bases, leaving 13 bases of the junction unmatched. The CDR3 runs to 17 residues. Looked up from germline, CDR1 is DFQATT and CDR2 is SNEGSKA (reference sequence). About this clonotype itself: Its matching antigen is unknown.

The chain is built from TRBV20-1 and TRBJ2-1; the match to TRBD1 covers 10 bases. The receptor comes from a young man who received the YFV17D yellow fever vaccine. The sequencing here drew on PBMCs, taken on the day of the yellow fever booster vaccination. DNA for the CDR3: TGCAGTGCTAGATCCCATTGGACAGGGGGGGAATCCAATGAGCAGTTCTTC. Translation: CSARSHWTGGESNEQFF.